This T cell receptor beta chain is from a study of cytomegalovirus exposure and HLA in healthy donors (TCRdb year 2017). With respect to the entire study: According to a later analysis, one platform produced both the roughly 110 validation repertoires and the 670 or so repertoires of the first cohort. The study aimed to test whether cataloging public T cell receptors could reveal signatures of past pathogen exposure. A separate validation cohort of approximately 130 different subjects was used in addition to the 666-subject first cohort. High-throughput TCR immunosequencing, statistical association of individual TCRs with disease status, and machine learning were combined to predict cytomegalovirus infection status. The investigation overall reported the following: All 120 or so repertoires were used to score co-occurrence in the validation cohort in a later analysis, because that analysis had no HLA typing for the cohort. The classifier was reported to diagnose cytomegalovirus status with high specificity and sensitivity in both the original cohort and the validation cohort. The authors suggested that the approach could potentially be generalized to other disease states and immunological phenotypes. Most TCR sequences were observed very rarely across donors, whereas some public TCRs were present in many individuals. A total of 150 to 200 TCR beta chains were listed by the study as associated with cytomegalovirus. In vitro tests confirmed that a few of the cytomegalovirus-associated TCR beta chains recognize cytomegalovirus antigens. Subsequent analysis determined that TCRs grouped into clusters in the first cohort also showed a tendency toward co-occurrence across the roughly 110 validation repertoires, and 90% to 95% of cluster scores exceeded 0.

The donors were included in the validation cohort of around 120 subjects, a group kept apart from the roughly 670-subject first cohort. Turning to this clone: It lacks a known antigen. No much larger clone exists at a distance of one base, and base qualities are not known.

From its cysteine to its phenylalanine, the CDR3 spans 20 amino acids. Kept here is only the CDR3 DNA, which spans 60 bases and is read in frame from base 1. CDR1 LNHNV and CDR2 YYDKDF are derived from the germline V gene (reference sequence). Relative to germline, V is 0 bases shorter and J is 1 base shorter, with 22 bases between their ends. The method was the immunoSEQ multiplex PCR assay. As for how the authors treated the data: A statistical classification framework was built for diagnosing cytomegalovirus status from the catalog of TCR beta chain sequences. Sourced from immuneACCESS, this table was stored by TCRdb with only in-frame sequences that have V and J called. A share of the clones is absent; for the studies checked, an unresolved V gene accounts for under half, and the remainder has no known explanation. V, J and clone size reflect that table, while D and trimming were determined from the DNA. The sample table contains about 160,000 clones; only one count was recorded for about four fifths of them. Roughly 10% of the sample is taken by the ten largest.

The sequence is built from TRBV15 and TRBJ2-4; the D gene is perhaps TRBD2, from 7 matching bases. This sequence originates from a man aged 25 to 45 in good health and CMV-seropositive. The sequenced material came from PBMCs. The CDR3 region reads CATSRDVGQRGNIAKNIQYF. The nucleotide sequence reads as follows: TGTGCCACCAGCAGAGATGTCGGACAGCGGGGAAACATCGCCAAAAACATTCAGTACTTC.